This T cell receptor beta chain derives from a study of blood T cells in healthy people across ages. Findings and limits, study-wide: In these data, TCR beta diversity tracked strongly with naive T cell percentage. The long-lived group displayed more naive CD4+ cells, plus higher diversity, than the aged donors did.

With respect to this clonotype: The antigen remains undetermined.

Together with a sample-barcoded 5' primer, a J-beta primer mix was included in a second PCR lasting about 6 to 11 cycles. Every cDNA molecule carried a tag from a template-switch adaptor bearing 12 random nucleotides. There were at least 2.5 million CDR3-containing paired-end reads obtained from each sample. A single record per CDR3 protein comes from TCRdb applying MiXCR to the 5' RACE reads. The sample lists some 1.6 million distinct CDR3 sequences; roughly 32% were seen once. This sequence was found in a woman aged 25 to 45 in good health. The sequenced sample consisted of blood.

In DNA form, the CDR3 reads TGTGCCAGCAGCCGAGGGGGAAAGAACAGTAAAGAGACCCAGTACTTC. Translated: CASSRGGKNSKETQYF. This chain links TRBV7-3 with TRBJ2-7; maybe TRBD1 (6 bases). The J call may be incorrect, as the DNA end agrees better with TRBJ2-5. The CDR3 spans 16 residues. The V gene's germline CDR1 is SGHTA and CDR2 FQGTGA.